The clone carrying this TCR beta chain has a handful of counts. Sample-barcoded 5' priming and a J-beta primer mix drove a second PCR of 7 to 11 cycles. All samples yielded 2.5 million or more CDR3-containing paired-end reads. One entry per CDR3 protein results from TCRdb running MiXCR on the 5' RACE reads. The sample holds roughly 500,000 distinct CDR3 sequences, 25% to 30% seen once. This entry is derived from a study of blood T cells in healthy people across ages. This CDR3 has 14 residues. Between the trimmed V and J ends, which lost 1 base and 5 bases, there was a span of 11 bases. Germline-derived CDR1 and CDR2 are SGHTA and FQGNSA.

The source is a woman in her seventies in good health. Source material: blood. The chain is built from TRBV7-2 and TRBJ1-1; a weak D match, TRBD1 (5 bases). The CDR3 loop is CASSLGYGGTEAFF. Written as DNA, the CDR3 is TGTGCCAGCAGCTTAGGGTATGGGGGGACTGAAGCTTTCTTT.